This entry lists 11 T cell receptor beta chains sequenced from one sample in a study of cytomegalovirus exposure and HLA in healthy donors. It was with 60 Vbeta and 13 Jbeta primers that the PCR ran. Measured with immunoSEQ multiplex PCR; TCRdb has only the in-frame clones, and not every one. The sample yields roughly 82,000 clones, roughly 72% seen once. Specimen: PBMCs. The receptors derive from a woman between 40 and 50 years old in good health and CMV-seropositive.

The CDR3 coding sequence is TGCGCCAGCAGCTTGTCGGTTAACACCGGGGAGCTGTTTTTT. Translation: CASSLSVNTGELFF. The chain joins TRBV5-1 to TRBJ2-2; no clear D. Trimming took off 1 base at V and 2 bases at J, with 6 bases between the two ends. Per germline, CDR1 SGHRS and CDR2 YFSETQ. This CDR3 is built from 14 residues.

The V and J genes are TRBV21-1 and TRBJ1-3. TRBV21-1 is labeled a pseudogene. The CDR3 totals 16 residues. This CDR3 is CASSTRDAGAGDTIYF. DNA of the CDR3: TGTGCCAGCAGCACCCGGGACGCAGGAGCGGGGGACACCATATATTTT.

The V gene is TRBV29-1, the J gene TRBJ1-2, with 7 nucleotides matching TRBD1. V gave up 6 bases and J gave up 7 bases; unmatched junction bases: 20. This CDR3 region has 16 residues. Germline lookup yields CDR1 SQVTM and CDR2 ANQGSEA. The CDR3 region has the DNA TGCAGCGTCCGGCCACAGGGGCGTCCCTCAGGCCTTGGCTACACCTTC. It codes for CSVRPQGRPSGLGYTF.

This clone was found many times. The CDR3 DNA reads TGTGCCAGCAGCTGGTCCGGGACAGAGCTAGATCAGCCCCAGCATTTT. It encodes CASSWSGTELDQPQHF. J is TRBJ1-5 and V is TRBV5-6, with 7 bases lining up with TRBD1. Per germline, CDR1 SGHDT and CDR2 YYEEEE. Losses at the gene ends were 3 bases for V and 5 bases for J; bases not matched to a gene: 11. The CDR3 runs to 16 residues.

CDR3 region: CASGTGWNQPQHF. CDR3 sequence (DNA): TGTGCCAGTGGGACAGGGTGGAATCAGCCCCAGCATTTT. This sequence joins TRBV6-1 and TRBJ1-5; 9 bases are a match to TRBD1. With V trimmed by 9 bases and J by 4 bases, 4 bases remained unmatched. This CDR3 spans 13 amino acids. In germline, CDR1 is MNHNS, CDR2 SASEGT.

The chain carries TRBV29-1 and TRBJ2-1, with no clear D. Germline CDR1 is SQVTM and CDR2 is ANQGSEA. The CDR3 sequence is 13 residues long. V gave up 3 bases and J gave up 7 bases, with 13 bases separating them. This CDR3 is CSVEEMPENEQFF. CDR3 nucleotides: TGCAGCGTTGAGGAGATGCCTGAAAATGAGCAGTTCTTC.

The chain links TRBV7-2 to TRBJ1-1; TRBD1 agrees at 7 bases. J gave up 0 bases and V 7 bases, and 5 bases lay outside the gene matches. The CDR3 consists of 14 residues. The V gene's germline CDR1 is SGHTA and CDR2 FQGNSA. The CDR3 sequence is CASNKGQVNTEAFF. The CDR3 bases are TGTGCCAGCAATAAAGGACAGGTGAACACTGAAGCTTTCTTT.

This clone was seen a handful of times. J is TRBJ2-3 and V is TRBV5-8; maybe TRBD1 (5 bases). Germline CDR1 and CDR2: SGHTS and YDEGEE. This CDR3 comprises 12 residues. The V end was cut by 4 bases, the J end by 9 bases, with 12 bases between. The CDR3: CASSAQQVTQYF. The DNA for the CDR3 is TGTGCCAGCAGCGCACAACAGGTGACGCAGTATTTT.

The CDR3 spells CSAVGLDLDTQYF. CDR3 nucleotides: TGCAGCGCCGTAGGTCTTGACTTAGATACGCAGTATTTT. The gene calls are TRBV29-1 and TRBJ2-3; D is unclear. CDR1 is SQVTM and CDR2 is ANQGSEA in the germline V gene. V shed 7 bases and J shed 5 bases, with 16 bases lying between them. The CDR3 runs 13 residues.

This clone was recorded a few times. The V call is TRBV5-1, the J call TRBJ1-3; no reliable D call. The germline gives CDR1 SGHRS, CDR2 YFSETQ. The germline V and J ends were trimmed by 4 bases and 0 bases, with 11 bases remaining between them. The CDR3 extends over 15 amino acids. The CDR3 DNA follows: TGCGCCAGCAGCGGCCTGGGCGCCTCTGGAAACACCATATATTTT. Its translation: CASSGLGASGNTIYF.

The chain recombines TRBV19 with TRBJ1-5, with no clear D. CDR1 and CDR2 (germline): LNHDA, SQIVND (reference sequence). The CDR3 contains 13 residues. V lost 3 bases and J 6 bases, leaving 9 bases between the germline ends. The CDR3 coding sequence is TGTGCCAGTAGTATCGGCGGAGGTCAGCCCCAGCATTTT. Its protein product is CASSIGGGQPQHF.